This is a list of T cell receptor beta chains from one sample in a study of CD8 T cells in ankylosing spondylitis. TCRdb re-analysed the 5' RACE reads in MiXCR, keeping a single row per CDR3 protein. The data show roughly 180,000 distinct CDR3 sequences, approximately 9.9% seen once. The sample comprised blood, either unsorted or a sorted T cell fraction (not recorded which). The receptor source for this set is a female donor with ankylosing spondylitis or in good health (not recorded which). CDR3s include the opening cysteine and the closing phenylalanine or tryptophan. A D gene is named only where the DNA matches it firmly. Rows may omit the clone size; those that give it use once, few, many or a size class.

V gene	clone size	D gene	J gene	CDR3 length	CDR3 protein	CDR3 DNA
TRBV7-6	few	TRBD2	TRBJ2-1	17	CASSSLFGTRAYNEQFF	TGTGCCAGCAGCTCCCTATTCGGGACTAGGGCGTACAATGAGCAGTTCTTC
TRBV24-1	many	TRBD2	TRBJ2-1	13	CATSDGGGLEQFF	TGTGCCACCAGTGATGGGGGGGGATTGGAACAGTTCTTC
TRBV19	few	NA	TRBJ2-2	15	CASSIRGADTGELFF	TGTGCCAGTAGTATCCGGGGGGCAGACACCGGGGAGCTGTTTTTT
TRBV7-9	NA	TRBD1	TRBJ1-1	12	CAGQGRETEAFF	TGTGCCGGACAGGGAAGGGAAACTGAAGCTTTCTTT
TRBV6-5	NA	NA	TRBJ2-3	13	CASSYSATDTQYF	TGTGCCAGCAGTTACTCTGCCACAGATACGCAGTATTTT
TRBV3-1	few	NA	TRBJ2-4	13	CASSQYSKNIQYF	TGTGCCAGCAGCCAATACAGTAAAAACATTCAGTACTTC
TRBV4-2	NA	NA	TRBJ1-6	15	CASSQGAFQGSPLHF	TGTGCCAGCAGCCAAGGAGCCTTTCAGGGTTCACCCCTCCACTTT
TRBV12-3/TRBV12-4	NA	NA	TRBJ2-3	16	CASSLDRAGRTDTQYF	TGTGCCAGCAGTTTAGACAGGGCGGGCAGAACAGATACGCAGTATTTT
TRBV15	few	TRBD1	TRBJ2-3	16	CATSKGDRGLSDTQYF	TGTGCCACCAGCAAGGGGGACAGGGGGCTTTCAGATACGCAGTATTTT
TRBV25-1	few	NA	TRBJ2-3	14	CASALRDRTDTQYF	TGTGCCAGCGCTTTGCGGGACCGCACAGATACGCAGTATTTT
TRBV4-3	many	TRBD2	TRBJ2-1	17	CASSLFFGSGENNEQFF	TGCGCCAGCAGCCTGTTCTTCGGTAGCGGGGAGAACAATGAGCAGTTCTTC
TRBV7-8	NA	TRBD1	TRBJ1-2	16	CASSLGTGGPNYGYTF	TGTGCCAGCAGCTTAGGGACAGGGGGCCCTAACTATGGCTACACCTTC
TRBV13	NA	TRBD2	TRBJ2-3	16	CASSSPASGYTDTQYF	TGTGCCAGCAGCTCCCCAGCTAGCGGCTACACAGATACGCAGTATTTT
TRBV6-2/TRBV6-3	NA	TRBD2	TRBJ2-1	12	CASSYFLAGQFF	TGTGCCAGCAGTTACTTCCTAGCGGGGCAGTTCTTC
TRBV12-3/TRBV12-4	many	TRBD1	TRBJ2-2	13	CASSRTGTGELFF	TGTGCCAGCAGCCGGACAGGGACCGGGGAGCTGTTTTTT
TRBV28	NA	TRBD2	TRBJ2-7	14	CASSLGTSGTEQYF	TGTGCCAGCAGTTTGGGGACTAGCGGAACCGAGCAGTACTTC
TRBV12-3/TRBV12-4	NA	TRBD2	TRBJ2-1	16	CASSLRTSGRPNEQFF	TGTGCCAGCAGTTTACGAACTAGCGGGAGGCCCAATGAGCAGTTCTTC
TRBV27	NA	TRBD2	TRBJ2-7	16	CASSLGLAEVSYEQYF	TGTGCCAGCAGTTTGGGACTAGCGGAAGTCTCCTACGAGCAGTACTTC
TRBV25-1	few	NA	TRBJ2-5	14	CASSESVLGETQYF	TGTGCCAGCAGTGAATCCGTGTTGGGAGAGACCCAGTACTTC
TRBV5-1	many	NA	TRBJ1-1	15	CASSTNMALNTEAFF	TGCGCCAGCAGCACAAATATGGCCCTGAACACTGAAGCTTTCTTT
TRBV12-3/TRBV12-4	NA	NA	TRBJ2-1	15	CASNRDGSSYNEQFF	TGTGCCAGCAACCGGGACGGAAGCTCCTACAATGAGCAGTTCTTC
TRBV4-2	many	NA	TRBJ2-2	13	CASRLTTTGELFF	TGTGCCAGCAGATTGACAACCACCGGGGAGCTGTTTTTT
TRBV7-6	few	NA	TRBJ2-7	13	CASSEAGGYEQYF	TGTGCCAGCAGCGAGGCCGGGGGCTACGAGCAGTACTTC
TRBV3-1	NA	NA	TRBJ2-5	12	CASSSMGETQYF	TGTGCCAGCAGCTCGATGGGGGAGACCCAGTACTTC
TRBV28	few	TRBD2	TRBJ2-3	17	CASSSPVIAGKADTQYF	TGTGCCAGCAGTTCCCCCGTGATAGCGGGAAAGGCAGATACGCAGTATTTT
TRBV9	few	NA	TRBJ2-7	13	CASSALAFDEQYF	TGTGCCAGCAGCGCTTTAGCTTTCGACGAGCAGTACTTC
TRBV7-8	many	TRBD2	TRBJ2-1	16	CASSLGMSGRVGEQFF	TGTGCCAGCAGCTTAGGGATGAGCGGGAGGGTCGGTGAGCAGTTCTTC